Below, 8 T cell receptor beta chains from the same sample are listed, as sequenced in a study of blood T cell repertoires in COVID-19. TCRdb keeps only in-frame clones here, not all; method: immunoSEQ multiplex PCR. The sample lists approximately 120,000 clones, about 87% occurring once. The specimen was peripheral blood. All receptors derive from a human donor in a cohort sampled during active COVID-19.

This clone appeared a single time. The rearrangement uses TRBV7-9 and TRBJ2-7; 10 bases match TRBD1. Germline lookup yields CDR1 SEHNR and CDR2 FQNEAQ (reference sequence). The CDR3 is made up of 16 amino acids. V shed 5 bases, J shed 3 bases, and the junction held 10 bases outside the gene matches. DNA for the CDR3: TGTGCCAGCAGCCCGCCGAGGACAGGGGGGTTCTACGAGCAGTACTTC. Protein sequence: CASSPPRTGGFYEQYF.

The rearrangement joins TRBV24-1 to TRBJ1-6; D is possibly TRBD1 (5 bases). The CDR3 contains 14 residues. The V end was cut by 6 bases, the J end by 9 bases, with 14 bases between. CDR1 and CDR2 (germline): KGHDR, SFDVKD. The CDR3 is CATSSGGFGSPLHF. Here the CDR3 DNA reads TGTGCCACCAGTTCGGGGGGTTTTGGTTCACCCCTCCACTTT.

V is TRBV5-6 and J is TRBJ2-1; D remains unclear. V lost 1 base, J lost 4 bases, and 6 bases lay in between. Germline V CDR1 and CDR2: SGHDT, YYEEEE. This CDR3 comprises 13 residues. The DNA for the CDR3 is TGTGCCAGCAGCTTGAGTCGGTACAATGAGCAGTTCTTC. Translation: CASSLSRYNEQFF.

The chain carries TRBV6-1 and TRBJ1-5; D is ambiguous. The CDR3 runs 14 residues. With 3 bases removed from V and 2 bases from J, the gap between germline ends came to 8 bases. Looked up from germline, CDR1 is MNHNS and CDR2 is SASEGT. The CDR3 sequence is CASSDSMGNQPQHF. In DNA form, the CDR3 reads TGTGCCAGCAGTGATTCTATGGGCAATCAGCCCCAGCATTTT.

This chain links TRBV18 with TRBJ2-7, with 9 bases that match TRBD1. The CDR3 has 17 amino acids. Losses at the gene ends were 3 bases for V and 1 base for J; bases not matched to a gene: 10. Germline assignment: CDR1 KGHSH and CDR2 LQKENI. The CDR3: CASSPNLPGQGSYEQYF. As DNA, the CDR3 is TGTGCCAGCTCACCCAACCTCCCGGGACAGGGATCCTACGAGCAGTACTTC.

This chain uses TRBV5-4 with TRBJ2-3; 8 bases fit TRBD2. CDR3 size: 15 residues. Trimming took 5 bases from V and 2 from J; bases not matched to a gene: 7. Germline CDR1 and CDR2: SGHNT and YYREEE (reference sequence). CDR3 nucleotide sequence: TGTGCCAGCAGGCGGGAACTAGCGGACACAGATACGCAGTATTTT. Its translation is CASRRELADTDTQYF.

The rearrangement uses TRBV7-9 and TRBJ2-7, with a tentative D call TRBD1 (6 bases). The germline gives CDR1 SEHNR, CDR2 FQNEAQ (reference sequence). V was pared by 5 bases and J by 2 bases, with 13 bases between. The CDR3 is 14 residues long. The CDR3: CASSLTGPTYEQYF. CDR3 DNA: TGTGCCAGCAGCCTGACAGGACCTACCTACGAGCAGTACTTC.

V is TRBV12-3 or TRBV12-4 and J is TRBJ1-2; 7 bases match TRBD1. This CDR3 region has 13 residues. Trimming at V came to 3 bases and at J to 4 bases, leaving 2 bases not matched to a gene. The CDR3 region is CASSFRDSYGYTF. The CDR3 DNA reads TGTGCCAGCAGTTTTAGGGACAGCTATGGCTACACCTTC.